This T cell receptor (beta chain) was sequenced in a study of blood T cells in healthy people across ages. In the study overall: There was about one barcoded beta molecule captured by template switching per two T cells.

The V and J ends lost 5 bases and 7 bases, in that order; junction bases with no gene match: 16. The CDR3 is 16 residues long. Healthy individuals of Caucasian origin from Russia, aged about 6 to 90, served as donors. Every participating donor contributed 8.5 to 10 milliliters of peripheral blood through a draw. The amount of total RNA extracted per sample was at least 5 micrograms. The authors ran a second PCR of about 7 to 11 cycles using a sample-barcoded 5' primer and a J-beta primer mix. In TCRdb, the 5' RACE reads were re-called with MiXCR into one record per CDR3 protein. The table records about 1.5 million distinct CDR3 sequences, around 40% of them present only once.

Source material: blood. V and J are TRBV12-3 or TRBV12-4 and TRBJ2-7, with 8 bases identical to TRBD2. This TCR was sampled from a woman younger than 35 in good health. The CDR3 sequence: CASSPLSGEGGNEQYF. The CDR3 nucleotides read TGTGCCAGCAGTCCCCTTAGCGGGGAGGGCGGGAATGAGCAGTACTTC.